Shown below are 13 T cell receptor beta chains from a single sample sequenced in a study of tissue T cells after allogeneic stem cell transplantation. Assay used: immunoSEQ multiplex PCR; TCRdb lists only in-frame clones, some missing. The sample has around 510 clones; 40% to 55% are singletons. Time point reported: mouse harvest day 14 after allogeneic transplant. Tail vein injection delivered 10^7 T-cell-depleted bone marrow cells and 10^6 splenic CD5+ T cells. Specimen: blood. The origin of the receptors is a female BALB/c mouse given C57BL/6 T cells with graft-versus-host disease after an allogeneic hematopoietic cell transplant.

This clone is labeled large. Germline and genes: mouse. The read halts 1 residue ahead of the CDR3 end, with the missing end drawn from the germline J gene. The V call is TRBV29, the J call TRBJ2-7, with TRBD1 matching 10 bases. Trimming removed 4 bases from V and 7 bases from J; junction bases left unmatched: 4. Germline assignment: CDR1 MSHET and CDR2 SYDVDS. This CDR3 has 13 amino acids. Here the CDR3 reads CASSSGTGDEQYF. CDR3 DNA, as far as it was read: TGTGCTAGCAGTTCAGGGACAGGGGACGAACAGTAC.

This clone occurred a few times. Genes and germline are mouse. The read ends 1 residue early relative to the CDR3; the germline J gene fills the gap. This chain links TRBV5 with TRBJ2-7; 10 bases are a match to TRBD2. Germline-derived CDR1 and CDR2 are LGHNA and YNLKQL (reference sequence). The ends lost 0 bases at V and 6 bases at J; junction bases unmatched: 5. There are 15 residues in the CDR3. CDR3 DNA, as far as it was read: TGTGCCAGCAGCCAAGATTGGCTGGGGGGGCTTGAACAGTAC. Amino acids: CASSQDWLGGLEQY. The full CDR3 sequence reads CASSQDWLGGLEQYF.

This clone was seen a handful of times. The gene names given are mouse names. The read finishes 1 residue shy of the CDR3 end, and the germline J gene is used to complete it. The J gene is TRBJ1-1, the V gene TRBV20; D unresolved. The CDR3 is 12 amino acids. Trimming removed 2 bases from V and 1 base from J, with 5 bases in between. Germline-derived CDR1 and CDR2 are GFQATS and STVNSAI. Partial CDR3 DNA: TGTGGTGCTAGGTGGGAAAACACAGAAGTCTTC. This translates into CGARWENTEVF. In full, the CDR3 reads CGARWENTEVFF.

This clone has more than one count but fewer than ten. Genes and germline come from the mouse. The read terminates 1 residue ahead of where the CDR3 ends, so the germline J gene completes it. V and J are TRBV31 and TRBJ2-7; 7 bases align to TRBD2. Per the germline V gene, CDR1 is GKSSPN and CDR2 is SITVG. The CDR3 sequence is 13 residues long. The junction had 0 bases not matched to a gene; V was cut back by 1 base and J by 0 bases. CDR3: CAWSPGGSYEQYF. The sequenced part of the CDR3 DNA is TGTGCCTGGAGTCCTGGGGGCTCCTATGAACAGTAC.

Of note for this clone: The germline and genes are mouse ones. Partial CDR3 DNA: TGTGCCAGCAGCTGGGTGGACACCCAGTAC. This sequence encodes CASSWVDTQY. The whole CDR3 reads CASSWVDTQYF. V and J are TRBV4 and TRBJ2-5; D is unclear. With the read ending 1 residue before the CDR3 end, the germline J gene is used to fill in that end. The germline gives CDR1 LGHDT, CDR2 YNNKQL (reference sequence). Trimming removed 4 bases from V and 6 bases from J, with 5 bases in between. CDR3 size: 11 residues.

There are a few counts of this clone. The gene names given are mouse names. Sequencing ends 1 residue short of the CDR3 end; the germline J gene provides the rest. The chain carries TRBV29 and TRBJ2-7; 8 positions agree with TRBD2. This CDR3 is 13 amino acids long. V was pared by 6 bases and J by 7 bases, with 8 bases of the junction left unmatched. Germline V CDR1 and CDR2: MSHET, SYDVDS. The DNA read from the CDR3 is TGTGCTAGCAGCCCCGGGGGGGCGCGGGAACAGTAC. Amino acid sequence: CASSPGGAREQY. The whole CDR3 reads CASSPGGAREQYF.

This clone turned up a few times. Gene names are mouse gene names. The read gets to within 1 residue of the CDR3 end, and the germline J gene fills in the rest. The chain combines TRBV26 with TRBJ2-7; 8 bases match TRBD1. The CDR3 consists of 12 residues. Germline CDR1 and CDR2: KGHPV and FQNQEV (reference sequence). V dropped 3 bases and J dropped 7; count of bases not matched to a gene: 2. The CDR3 bases that were read are TGTGCCAGCAGTCTTAACAGGGGGGAACAGTAC. It specifies CASSLNRGEQY. The complete CDR3 reads CASSLNRGEQYF.

On this clone: Gene names refer to mouse genes. The CDR3 end falls 1 residue outside the read, so it is completed with the germline J gene. The chain employs TRBV1 and TRBJ2-5; tentatively, D is TRBD1 (5 bases). The CDR3 has 14 amino acids. Germline CDR1 and CDR2: NSQYPW and LRSPGD (reference sequence). V shed 1 base and J shed 3 bases, with 8 bases lying between them. The CDR3 protein is CTCSAVDRQDTQYF. The part of the CDR3 DNA that was read is TGCACCTGCAGTGCAGTAGACAGACAAGACACCCAGTAC.

This clone was observed a handful of times. Gene names follow the mouse nomenclature. The CDR3 end is not reached by the read, which stops 1 residue before it; the germline J gene fills it in. The chain carries TRBV3 and TRBJ2-7, with TRBD2 identical over 11 bases. This CDR3 spans 16 amino acids. From germline, CDR1 is SNHLY and CDR2 FYNGKV (reference sequence). Trimming at V came to 3 bases and at J to 0 bases, leaving 4 bases not matched to a gene. CDR3 bases read: TGTGCCAGCAGCTTTCGACTGGGGGGGAGCTCCTATGAACAGTAC. It translates to CASSFRLGGSSYEQY. The full CDR3 reads CASSFRLGGSSYEQYF.

On this clone: Mouse names are used for the genes. Coverage ceases 1 residue before the CDR3 finishes, and the germline J gene fills in the end. The V call is TRBV13-1, the J call TRBJ2-2, with TRBD2 matching 8 bases. This CDR3 spans 13 amino acids. With 5 bases clipped from V and 6 bases from J, the junction kept 3 bases outside the gene matches. Germline CDR1 and CDR2: NSHNY and SYGAGN. The CDR3: CASRMGGAGQLYF. The sequenced part of the CDR3 DNA is TGTGCCAGCAGGATGGGGGGGGCCGGGCAGCTCTAC.

As for this clone: The germline and genes are mouse ones. With the read ending 1 residue before the CDR3 end, the germline J gene is used to fill in that end. The chain links TRBV13-1 to TRBJ2-4; TRBD2 matches 7 bases. This CDR3 spans 16 amino acids. V lost 0 bases and J lost 0; bases outside the gene matches: 4. CDR1 NSHNY and CDR2 SYGAGN come from the germline V gene. The sequenced CDR3 bases are TGTGCCAGCAGTGATGGGCCGGGGGGGAGTCAAAACACCTTGTAC. Encoded protein: CASSDGPGGSQNTLY. The whole CDR3 reads CASSDGPGGSQNTLYF.

Details on this clone: Germline and genes here are mouse. The CDR3 is cut off 1 residue early in the read; its end comes from the germline J gene. The chain couples TRBV5 to TRBJ1-6; 9 positions match TRBD1. TRBJ1-6 is an open reading frame, and its role is uncertain. This CDR3 region has 18 residues. V shed 1 base and J 0 bases; nucleotides not matched to a gene: 4. Germline V CDR1 and CDR2: LGHNA, YNLKQL (reference sequence). CDR3 amino acids: CASSQGTGENSYNSPLYF. CDR3 bases read: TGTGCCAGCAGCCAAGGGACAGGGGAGAATTCCTATAATTCGCCCCTCTAC.

On this clone itself: Mouse gene names apply. Incomplete CDR3 DNA: TGTGCCAGCACCCGAGAGACAGTTTCCAACGAAAGATTATTT. Translation: CASTRETVSNERLF. The entire CDR3 reads CASTRETVSNERLFF. The chain is built from TRBV19 and TRBJ1-4; perhaps TRBD1 as D (5 bases). The CDR3 goes on 1 residue after the read ends, and that part is filled in from the germline J gene. Trimming cost V 6 bases and J 0 bases, with 12 bases left between them. Per the germline V gene, CDR1 is FNHDT and CDR2 is SITEND (reference sequence). CDR3 length: 15 amino acids.